This T cell receptor beta chain was identified during a study of blood T cell repertoires in COVID-19. Looking at the study overall: Nucleic acid was either cDNA or gDNA, and it came from T cells, B-cell-depleted T cells, or PBMCs.

Under the authors' procedure: Reference gene primers were amplified, and this amplification served to estimate nucleated cell counts. Measured with immunoSEQ multiplex PCR; TCRdb has only the in-frame clones, and not every one. V and J calls plus clone size are reproduced from that table; the DNA served to infer D and trimming. Of about 230,000 clones listed, 83% are singletons. This clone was detected once. Looked up from germline, CDR1 is SGHTA and CDR2 is FQGNSA. V was trimmed by 3 bases and J by 7 bases, leaving 9 bases between them. This CDR3 comprises 13 residues. The J gene is TRBJ1-4, the V gene TRBV7-2; D call uncertain. The source is a woman in her sixties or seventies with active or convalescent COVID-19. Sequencing was performed on peripheral blood. CDR3 DNA sequence: TGTGCCAGCAGCTTCCGCTTGAGTGAAAAACTGTTTTTT. This codes for CASSFRLSEKLFF.